This TCR beta chain comes out of a study of cytomegalovirus exposure and HLA in healthy donors. PCR was performed using 60 Vbeta and 13 Jbeta primers. Here immunoSEQ multiplex PCR was the method, and the copy in TCRdb shows in-frame clones only, minus some. Here the sample spans around 130,000 clones, 82% being singletons. Study-wide results and limits: Earlier findings revealed that most TCR beta V segments proved productive either about 90% or about 30% of the time.

This clone has only a few counts. No antigen is known for it. Mismatch with germline at one junction end may stem from a read error. This CDR3 contains 8 residues. CDR1 is SEHNR and CDR2 is FQNEAQ in the germline V gene (reference sequence). The chain combines TRBV7-9 with TRBJ1-3; no definite D call. The sample taken for sequencing was PBMCs. The TCR comes from a woman under 30 in good health and CMV-seronegative. The chain's CDR3 is CAGGLTHF. In nucleotides, the CDR3 is TGTGCCGGAGGACTTACGCATTTT.